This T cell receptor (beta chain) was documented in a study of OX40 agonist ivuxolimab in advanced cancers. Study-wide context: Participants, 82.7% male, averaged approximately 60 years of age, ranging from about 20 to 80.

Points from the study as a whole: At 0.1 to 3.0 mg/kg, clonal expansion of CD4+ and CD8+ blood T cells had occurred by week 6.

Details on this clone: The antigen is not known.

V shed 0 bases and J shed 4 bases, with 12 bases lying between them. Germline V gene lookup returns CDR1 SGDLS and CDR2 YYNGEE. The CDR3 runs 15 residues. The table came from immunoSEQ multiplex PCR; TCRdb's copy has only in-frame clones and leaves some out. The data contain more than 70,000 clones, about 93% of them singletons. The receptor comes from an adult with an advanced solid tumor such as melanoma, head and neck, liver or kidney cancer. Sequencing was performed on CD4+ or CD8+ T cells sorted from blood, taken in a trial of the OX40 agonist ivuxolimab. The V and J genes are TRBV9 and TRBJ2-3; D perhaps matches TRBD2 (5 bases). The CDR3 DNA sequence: TGTGCCAGCAGCGTAGGCGCGGGTAGCGCAGATACGCAGTATTTT. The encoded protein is CASSVGAGSADTQYF.